Following are 22 T cell receptor beta chains from one sample sequenced in a study of monozygotic twins with inflammatory bowel disease. TCRdb reprocessed the 5' RACE reads; each CDR3 protein has one entry and no DNA is given. This listing includes about 300,000 distinct CDR3 sequences. Input material: blood. Receptor source: a human donor with ulcerative colitis or Crohn's disease, or a healthy co-twin of an affected twin (not recorded which).

V usage is TRBV3-1 and J usage is TRBJ2-3; the TCRdb call, TRBD1, lacks DNA for checking. The germline gives CDR1 LGHDT, CDR2 YNNKEL (reference sequence). The CDR3 is made up of 19 amino acids. CDR3 protein: CASSQSFTGYITSTDTQYF.

This chain joins TRBV20-1 and TRBJ2-7. Germline CDR1 and CDR2: DFQATT and SNEGSKA (reference sequence). The length of the CDR3 is 11 residues. CDR3 protein: CSAIDLYEQYF.

The rearrangement joins TRBV28 to TRBJ2-7; TCRdb gives TRBD1 as the D gene, but with no DNA this cannot be confirmed. Germline-derived CDR1 and CDR2 are MDHEN and SYDVKM. The CDR3 is 15 amino acids. CDR3 in amino acids: CASLRGQGRVYEQYF.

This chain uses TRBV14 with TRBJ1-1. This CDR3 is 16 amino acids long. CDR1 SGHDN and CDR2 FVKESK come from the germline V gene. The CDR3 here is CASSPYAGAVNTEAFF.

The chain joins TRBV20-1 to TRBJ2-4; absent DNA, TCRdb's TRBD2 call cannot be checked. This CDR3 is 17 amino acids long. Germline V gene data show CDR1 as DFQATT and CDR2 as SNEGSKA (reference sequence). This CDR3 reads CSAIPGLGKRTKNIQYF.

The J gene is TRBJ1-2, the V gene TRBV3-1; the TCRdb call, TRBD1, lacks DNA for checking. The CDR3 sequence is 15 residues long. The germline CDR1 and CDR2 sequences are LGHDT and YNNKEL (reference sequence). This chain's CDR3 is CASSQNRGGNYGYTF.

This chain joins TRBV5-1 and TRBJ2-2; TCRdb selects TRBD1, and the lack of DNA leaves this call unchecked. The CDR3 extends over 15 amino acids. Germline CDR1 and CDR2: SGHRS and YFSETQ. The chain's CDR3 is CASRTSGTNTGELFF.

The V and J genes are TRBV5-4 and TRBJ2-3; the TCRdb D gene call, TRBD2, has no DNA to confirm it. The CDR3 covers 18 residues. Germline V gene data show CDR1 as SGHNT and CDR2 as YYREEE (reference sequence). CDR3 in amino acids: CASSAESGRGIWTDTQYF.

The chain has TRBV7-9 and TRBJ1-2. The germline gives CDR1 SEHNR, CDR2 FQNEAQ (reference sequence). The CDR3 runs to 14 residues. CDR3 protein: CASSLGGGDYGYTF.

J is TRBJ1-1 and V is TRBV12-3 or TRBV12-4; TCRdb names TRBD1, which stays unverified in the absence of DNA. CDR3 length equals 14 residues. The CDR3 protein is CASSSPNGAFEAFF.

The chain joins TRBV28 to TRBJ2-3; the D call of TRBD2 rests on TCRdb alone, since no DNA is present to check it. Germline V gives CDR1 MDHEN, CDR2 SYDVKM. This CDR3 region has 14 residues. The CDR3 region is CASTLAGSADTQYF.

This rearrangement joins TRBV20-1 to TRBJ2-7; lacking DNA, the TRBD1 call made by TCRdb goes unchecked. The CDR3 has 15 residues. Germline V gene sequence: CDR1 DFQATT, CDR2 SNEGSKA (reference sequence). The CDR3 region is CSAPARNRANYEQYF.

V gene TRBV12-3 or TRBV12-4 combines with J gene TRBJ2-1; TCRdb outputs TRBD2, but without DNA this stays unchecked. The CDR3 consists of 13 residues. CDR3 in amino acids: CASSERSGLEQFF.

The gene calls are TRBV18 and TRBJ1-1; checking the TCRdb D call of TRBD1 is not possible without DNA. This CDR3 comprises 15 residues. Germline CDR1 KGHSH, CDR2 LQKENI. The CDR3 here is CASSESTGSGTEAFF.

The chain has TRBV6-1 and TRBJ2-7; TCRdb indicates TRBD1, and absent DNA this call remains unverified. The CDR3 sequence is 13 residues long. Germline V CDR1 and CDR2: MNHNS, SASEGT. This CDR3 reads CASFTDNTYEQYF.

The chain combines TRBV20-1 with TRBJ2-7; TCRdb selects TRBD2, and the lack of DNA leaves this call unchecked. The CDR3 is 13 amino acids. The germline gives CDR1 DFQATT, CDR2 SNEGSKA (reference sequence). The CDR3: CSLWAGRGHEQYF.

The rearrangement uses TRBV12-3 or TRBV12-4 and TRBJ2-7; TCRdb reports TRBD1, a call that lacks DNA to check it against. This CDR3 comprises 15 residues. CDR3 residues: CASSFSGGRKNEQYF.

The J gene is TRBJ2-7, the V gene TRBV20-1; TCRdb lists TRBD2, though no DNA is available to test this call. Per germline, CDR1 DFQATT and CDR2 SNEGSKA (reference sequence). The CDR3 is 14 residues long. CDR3 amino acids: CSARGGAAPYEQYF.

The V call is TRBV4-1, the J call TRBJ2-5; TCRdb reports TRBD2, a call that lacks DNA to check it against. The germline gives CDR1 MGHRA, CDR2 YSYEKL. The CDR3 is 15 residues long. This CDR3 reads CASSQDGGLQETQYF.

The chain uses TRBV28 and TRBJ1-5. The CDR3 consists of 19 residues. Germline V lookup: CDR1 MDHEN, CDR2 SYDVKM. CDR3 sequence: CASRLGGLSGRDSNQPQHF.

The rearrangement links TRBV7-2 to TRBJ2-1. The CDR3 is made up of 14 amino acids. Per germline, CDR1 SGHTA and CDR2 FQGNSA. The CDR3 reads CASTSWSSYNEQFF.

This rearrangement joins TRBV19 to TRBJ1-1; the TCRdb call, TRBD1, lacks DNA for checking. The CDR3 spans 13 residues. Germline V gene lookup returns CDR1 LNHDA and CDR2 SQIVND (reference sequence). CDR3 region: CASSRQVVTEAFF.